Listed below are T cell receptor beta chains from one sample, sequenced in a study of Graves' ophthalmopathy and Graves' hyperthyroidism. TCRdb recomputed calls from the multiplex PCR reads with MiXCR, one row per CDR3 protein. The table has about 740,000 distinct CDR3 sequences, roughly 40% seen once. The source material was peripheral blood. Receptors were obtained from an adult man with Graves' ophthalmopathy. Both conserved end residues are part of each CDR3. Fields, in order: V gene, D gene, clone size, J gene, CDR3 protein, CDR3 DNA. D genes are given only for firm matches. Clone sizes are given selectively: once, few, many, or a class where the clone is expanded.

>TRBV2|.|many|TRBJ1-4
CASRGNRAANEKLFF
TGTGCCAGCAGGGGTAACAGGGCAGCTAATGAAAAACTGTTTTTT
>TRBV10-3|.|many|TRBJ2-7
CAISESIVHEQYF
TGTGCCATCAGTGAGTCGATCGTCCACGAGCAGTACTTC
>TRBV7-2|.|many|TRBJ2-7
CASSLAGFSYEQYF
TGTGCCAGCAGCTTAGCCGGGTTCTCCTACGAGCAGTACTTC
>TRBV29-1|.|.|TRBJ2-7
CSVGDPIRATYEQYF
TGCAGCGTAGGTGACCCGATTAGGGCGACCTACGAGCAGTACTTC
>TRBV15|.|few|TRBJ1-4
CASSLGVTNEKLFF
TGTGCCAGCAGCTTGGGTGTAACTAATGAAAAACTGTTTTTT
>TRBV20-1|.|.|TRBJ2-7
CSARGGTLYEQYF
TGCAGTGCTAGAGGCGGGACTTTGTACGAGCAGTACTTC
>TRBV20-1|TRBD1|.|TRBJ2-5
CSARPRQGLVSGTQYF
TGCAGTGCTAGACCCCGACAGGGTTTGGTAAGCGGGACCCAGTACTTC
>TRBV15|.|.|TRBJ2-6
CATSRERANVLTF
TGTGCCACCAGCAGAGAAAGGGCCAACGTCCTGACTTTC
>TRBV19|.|.|TRBJ1-6
CASSSPGRGFNSPLHF
TGTGCCAGTAGTTCCCCCGGGAGGGGATTCAATTCACCCCTCCACTTT
>TRBV10-2|.|many|TRBJ1-1
CASSDGSYTEAFF
TGCGCCAGCAGTGATGGCAGCTACACTGAAGCTTTCTTT
>TRBV20-1|TRBD2|few|TRBJ2-5
CSVASGTAPQETQYF
TGCAGTGTGGCTAGCGGGACCGCCCCTCAGGAGACCCAGTACTTC
>TRBV7-9|.|few|TRBJ1-1
CASSLGADLQAFF
TGTGCCAGCAGCTTAGGAGCCGACCTCCAAGCTTTCTTT
>TRBV7-9|.|.|TRBJ2-7
CASSPRYRDLTYEQYF
TGTGCCAGCAGCCCGAGGTATCGGGACCTTACCTACGAGCAGTACTTC
>TRBV11-2|.|few|TRBJ2-5
CASRRPGPKKETQYF
TGTGCCAGCAGACGTCCGGGACCGAAAAAAGAGACCCAGTACTTC
>TRBV19|TRBD1|.|TRBJ2-7
CASSGQGVYPYEQYF
TGTGCCAGTAGCGGACAGGGGGTGTACCCCTACGAGCAGTACTTC
>TRBV20-1|.|.|TRBJ1-3
CSARPGNTIYF
TGCAGTGCTAGGCCAGGAAACACCATATATTTT
>TRBV29-1|.|.|TRBJ1-1
CSVAGREAFF
TGCAGCGTTGCGGGTCGGGAAGCTTTCTTT
>TRBV25-1|.|.|TRBJ2-7
CASSDPRGVAYEQYF
TGTGCCAGCAGTGATCCCCGCGGGGTCGCCTACGAGCAGTACTTC
>TRBV9|.|once|TRBJ2-7
CASSKTDSYGQYF
TGTGCCAGCAGTAAGACAGACTCCTACGGGCAGTACTTC
>TRBV2|.|.|TRBJ2-7
CANTGTRGTNNEQYF
TGTGCCAACACAGGGACGCGGGGGACTAATAACGAGCAGTACTTC
>TRBV25-1|TRBD1|.|TRBJ2-7
CASVEQGARNEQYF
TGTGCCAGCGTTGAACAGGGGGCGCGGAACGAGCAGTACTTC
>TRBV7-9|TRBD1|.|TRBJ1-4
CASSPSGGSREKLFF
TGTGCCAGCAGCCCTTCAGGGGGGTCCCGTGAAAAACTGTTTTTT
>TRBV20-1|.|.|TRBJ2-7
CSASEGGGEYEQYF
TGCAGTGCTTCCGAAGGAGGGGGGGAGTACGAGCAGTACTTC
>TRBV15|.|.|TRBJ1-4
CATSRDGQNNEKLFF
TGTGCCACCAGCAGAGATGGACAGAATAATGAAAAACTGTTTTTT
>TRBV9|.|few|TRBJ2-2
CASSVEGGTGELFF
TGTGCCAGCAGCGTAGAGGGGGGCACCGGGGAGCTGTTTTTT
>TRBV6-5|.|few|TRBJ2-2
CASRPGPLVTGELFF
TGTGCCAGCAGACCGGGACCCCTGGTCACCGGGGAGCTGTTTTTT
>TRBV5-5|.|few|TRBJ2-7
CASSSHSDSPYEQYF
TGTGCCAGCAGCTCCCACTCGGACAGCCCCTACGAGCAGTACTTC
>TRBV6-5|.|many|TRBJ2-6
CASSYELSGANVLTF
TGTGCCAGCAGTTACGAACTCTCTGGGGCCAACGTCCTGACTTTC
>TRBV12-3/TRBV12-4|.|few|TRBJ1-4
CASSSPTTNEKLFF
TGTGCCAGCAGTTCGCCTACAACTAATGAAAAACTGTTTTTT
>TRBV4-3|TRBD1|many|TRBJ2-5
CASSQDRQGVETQYF
TGCGCCAGCAGCCAAGATCGGCAGGGGGTGGAGACCCAGTACTTC
>TRBV10-3|TRBD2|.|TRBJ2-7
CASSRTSGRFWQYF
TGTGCCAGCAGTCGGACTAGCGGGAGGTTCTGGCAGTACTTC
>TRBV7-9|.|.|TRBJ2-2
CASSLWILLGNTGELFF
TGTGCCAGCAGCTTATGGATTCTTTTAGGGAACACCGGGGAGCTGTTTTTT
>TRBV19|.|few|TRBJ1-1
CASSFRLLNTEAFF
TGTGCCAGTAGTTTCAGGCTATTGAACACTGAAGCTTTCTTT
>TRBV12-3/TRBV12-4|.|many|TRBJ1-2
CASTWGGLPYGYTF
TGTGCCAGCACCTGGGGGGGTTTGCCTTATGGCTACACCTTC
>TRBV29-1|.|.|TRBJ2-7
CSVDEGGQYF
TGCAGCGTAGACGAGGGGGGGCAGTACTTC
>TRBV7-9|TRBD2|.|TRBJ2-7
CASSVRLAGGFDEQYF
TGTGCCAGCAGCGTAAGGCTAGCGGGAGGGTTCGACGAGCAGTACTTC
>TRBV6-4|.|few|TRBJ1-3
CASRPASGNTIYF
TGTGCCAGCAGACCCGCTTCTGGAAACACCATATATTTT
>TRBV7-2|.|.|TRBJ2-6
CASSLEGGPYVLTF
TGTGCCAGCAGCTTAGAGGGGGGGCCCTACGTCCTGACTTTC
>TRBV19|.|.|TRBJ2-7
CTSSILISRQGGYEQYF
TGTACCAGTAGTATTCTGATCTCTCGGCAGGGAGGCTACGAGCAGTACTTC
>TRBV20-1|TRBD1|.|TRBJ1-1
CSARDRQGPNTEAFF
TGCAGTGCTAGGGACCGACAGGGCCCGAACACTGAAGCTTTCTTT
>TRBV25-1|.|.|TRBJ1-2
CASSASSYSPAYGYTF
TGTGCCAGCAGTGCCAGCAGTTACTCACCCGCCTATGGCTACACCTTC
>TRBV25-1|.|.|TRBJ2-2
CASSDSSTGELFF
TGTGCCAGCAGTGACAGCTCCACCGGGGAGCTGTTTTTT
>TRBV9|.|many|TRBJ2-2
CASSVEGTGELFF
TGTGCCAGCAGCGTAGAAGGCACCGGGGAGCTGTTTTTT
>TRBV20-1|TRBD1|.|TRBJ1-6
CSARDPDRGNNSPLHF
TGCAGTGCTAGAGATCCGGACAGGGGAAATAATTCACCCCTCCACTTT
>TRBV19|.|.|TRBJ2-7
CASSSSSTGNYEQYF
TGTGCCAGTAGTAGCAGCTCCACAGGGAACTACGAGCAGTACTTC
>TRBV6-5|.|many|TRBJ1-5
CASSQGRGNQPQHF
TGTGCCAGCAGTCAGGGTAGGGGGAATCAGCCCCAGCATTTT
>TRBV19|.|.|TRBJ1-1
CASARDIEAFF
TGTGCCAGCGCGCGAGACATTGAAGCTTTCTTT
>TRBV7-9|.|.|TRBJ1-2
CAWTRGSGGYTF
TGTGCCTGGACCAGGGGATCTGGTGGCTACACCTTC
>TRBV29-1|.|many|TRBJ1-5
CSVGDRQPQHF
TGCAGCGTGGGTGACAGACAGCCCCAGCATTTT
>TRBV5-6|.|.|TRBJ1-2
CASSLFGTAGIYGYTF
TGTGCCAGCAGCTTGTTCGGGACCGCCGGGATCTATGGCTACACCTTC
>TRBV14|.|.|TRBJ2-5
CASSVDEGQETQYF
TGTGCCAGCAGCGTTGATGAGGGGCAAGAGACCCAGTACTTC
>TRBV10-3|.|few|TRBJ2-7
CAIRQSEQYF
TGTGCCATCCGTCAAAGCGAGCAGTACTTC
>TRBV25-1|TRBD2|many|TRBJ2-5
CASSEWGLAGLQETQYF
TGTGCCAGCAGTGAATGGGGACTAGCGGGACTCCAAGAGACCCAGTACTTC
>TRBV11-2|TRBD1|.|TRBJ1-5
CASSFGQGRHDQPQHF
TGTGCCAGCAGCTTTGGACAGGGACGTCATGATCAGCCCCAGCATTTT
>TRBV7-9|TRBD1|.|TRBJ2-7
CASRIGDRRTYEQYF
TGTGCCAGCCGAATAGGGGACAGGCGGACCTACGAGCAGTACTTC
>TRBV9|.|.|TRBJ1-2
CACSVGDPNYGYTF
TGTGCCTGCAGCGTCGGAGATCCTAACTATGGCTACACCTTC
>TRBV14|.|many|TRBJ1-1
CASSQVGTEAFF
TGTGCCAGCAGCCAAGTCGGCACTGAAGCTTTCTTT
>TRBV13|.|few|TRBJ1-5
CASSVNWNQPQHF
TGTGCCAGCAGTGTGAATTGGAATCAGCCCCAGCATTTT
>TRBV7-2|.|many|TRBJ2-7
CASSLQTFDHEQYF
TGTGCCAGCAGCCTCCAGACTTTTGACCACGAGCAGTACTTC